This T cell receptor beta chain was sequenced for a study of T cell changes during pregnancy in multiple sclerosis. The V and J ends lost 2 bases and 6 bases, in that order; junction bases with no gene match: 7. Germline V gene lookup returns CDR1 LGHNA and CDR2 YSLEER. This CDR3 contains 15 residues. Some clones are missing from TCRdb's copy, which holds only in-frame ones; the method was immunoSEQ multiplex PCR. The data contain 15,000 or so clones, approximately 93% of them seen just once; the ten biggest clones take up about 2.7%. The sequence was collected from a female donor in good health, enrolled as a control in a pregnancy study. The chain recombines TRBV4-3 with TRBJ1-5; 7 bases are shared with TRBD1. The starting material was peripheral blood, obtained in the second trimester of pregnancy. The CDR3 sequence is CASSQRTGEGQPQHF. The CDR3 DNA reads TGCGCCAGCAGCCAACGTACAGGGGAAGGTCAGCCCCAGCATTTT.